Each of the 5 T cell receptor beta chains below was sequenced from the same sample in a study of circulating CD8 cells and anti-PD-1 response in melanoma. The QIAseq Immune Repertoire TCR panel built the libraries from roughly 16 ng of total RNA. TCRdb re-called the reads with MiXCR, one entry per CDR3 protein. Among roughly 670 distinct CDR3 sequences listed, 5% to 6% were seen once. Live CD3+CD8+TCRalphabeta+ cells were sorted into four subsets by PD-1 and/or TIGIT. Sequencing used CD8+ T cells from PBMCs, obtained at baseline or after one month of anti-PD-1 therapy (not recorded which). Receptors were obtained from a human donor with melanoma.

This clonotype was detected a few times. Just one base apart from a much larger clone, this may be a read error. The rearrangement uses TRBV7-8 and TRBJ2-7; D is ambiguous. Germline lookup yields CDR1 SGHVS and CDR2 FQNEAQ. The CDR3 is 14 residues long. The germline V and J ends were trimmed by 3 bases and 9 bases, with 18 bases remaining between them. The CDR3 DNA reads as TGTGCCAGCAGCTTGGGCGGTCGGACCCACGGGCAGTACTTC. This encodes CASSLGGRTHGQYF. Combining the CDR3 with reference TRBV7-8 and TRBJ2-7 gives the whole variable domain GAGVSQSPRYKVAKRGQDVALRCDPISGHVSLFWYQQALGQGPEFLTYFQNEAQLDKSGLPSDRFFAERPEGSVSTLKIQRTQQEDSAVYLCASSLGGRTHGQYFGPGTRLTVT.

Judged by abundance, this clonotype is large (0.1 to 1%). The gene calls are TRBV19 and TRBJ2-5; possibly TRBD1 for D (5 bases). Germline CDR1 LNHDA, CDR2 SQIVND (reference sequence). CDR3 size: 13 residues. Trimming shortened V by 8 bases and J by 9 bases, and 19 bases separated the two germline ends. For the CDR3, the DNA is TGTGCCAGTGGTGGACACATCGGCAGGGCCCAGTACTTC. As protein: CASGGHIGRAQYF.

This clonotype is judged medium-sized. The chain couples TRBV20-1 to TRBJ2-1; D gene uncertain. The germline V gene encodes CDR1 DFQATT and CDR2 SNEGSKA (reference sequence). The CDR3 has 15 residues. Trimming took 3 bases from V and 6 from J, leaving 18 bases between them. The DNA of the CDR3 is TGCAGTGCTAGGGGTCGCGGTGCCCCCTCCAATGAGCAGTTCTTC. This codes for CSARGRGAPSNEQFF.

By share of the sample, this clonotype is large. The chain uses TRBV4-1 and TRBJ2-2, with D perhaps matching TRBD1 (6 bases). CDR1 MGHRA and CDR2 YSYEKL come from the germline V gene. This CDR3 comprises 14 residues. Deletions cut 5 bases from V and 3 bases from J, with 10 bases between. The CDR3 sequence: CASSFHRDTGELFF. The CDR3 DNA sequence: TGCGCCAGCAGCTTTCACAGGGACACCGGGGAGCTGTTTTTT.

Within the sample, this clonotype is large. The V call is TRBV2, the J call TRBJ1-6; tentative D call: TRBD1 (5 bases). The germline V gene has CDR1 SNHLY and CDR2 FYNNEI. The CDR3 consists of 15 residues. V was cut by 7 bases and J by 5 bases, with 15 bases left in between. The CDR3 nucleotides read TGTGCCAGCATGGGGCAGGGTGGCCATAATTCACCCCTCCACTTT. Its translation: CASMGQGGHNSPLHF.